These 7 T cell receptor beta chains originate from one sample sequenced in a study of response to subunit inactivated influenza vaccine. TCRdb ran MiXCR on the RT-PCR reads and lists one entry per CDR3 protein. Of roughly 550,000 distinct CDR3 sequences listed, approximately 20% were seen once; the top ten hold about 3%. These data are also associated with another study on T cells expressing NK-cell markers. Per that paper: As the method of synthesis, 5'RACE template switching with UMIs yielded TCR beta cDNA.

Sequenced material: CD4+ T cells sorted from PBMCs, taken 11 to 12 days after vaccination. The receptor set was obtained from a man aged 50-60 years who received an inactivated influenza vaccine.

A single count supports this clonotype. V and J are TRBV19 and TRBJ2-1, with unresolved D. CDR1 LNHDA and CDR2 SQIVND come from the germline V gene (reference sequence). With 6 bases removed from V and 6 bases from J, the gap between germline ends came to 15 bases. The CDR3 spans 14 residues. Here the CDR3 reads CASSQGKDLNEQFF. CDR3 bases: TGTGCCAGTAGCCAAGGAAAGGACCTCAATGAGCAGTTCTTC. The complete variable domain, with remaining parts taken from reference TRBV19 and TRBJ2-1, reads DGGITQSPKYLFRKEGQNVTLSCEQNLNHDAMYWYRQDPGQGLRLIYYSQIVNDFQKGDIAEGYSVSREKKESFPLTVTSAQKNPTAFYLCASSQGKDLNEQFFGPGTRLTVL.

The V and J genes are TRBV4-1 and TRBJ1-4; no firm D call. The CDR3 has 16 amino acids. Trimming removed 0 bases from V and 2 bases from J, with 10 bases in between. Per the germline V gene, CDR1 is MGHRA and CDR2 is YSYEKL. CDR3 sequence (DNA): TGCGCCAGCAGCCAAGATAGGCGAGGGACTAATGAAAAACTGTTTTTT. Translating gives CASSQDRRGTNEKLFF.

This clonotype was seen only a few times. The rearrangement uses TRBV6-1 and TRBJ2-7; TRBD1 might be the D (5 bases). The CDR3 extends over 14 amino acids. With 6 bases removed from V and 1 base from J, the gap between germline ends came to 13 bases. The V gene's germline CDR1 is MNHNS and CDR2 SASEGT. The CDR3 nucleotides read TGTGCCAGCAGGGACGACAGTAAGTCCTACGAGCAGTACTTC. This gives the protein CASRDDSKSYEQYF.

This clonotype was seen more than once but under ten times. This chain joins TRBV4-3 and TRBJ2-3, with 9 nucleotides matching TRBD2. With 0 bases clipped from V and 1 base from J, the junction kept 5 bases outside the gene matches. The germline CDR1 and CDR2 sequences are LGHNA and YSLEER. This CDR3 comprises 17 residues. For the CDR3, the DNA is TGCGCCAGCAGCCAAGACTTTTCTAGCGGGGGCACAGATACGCAGTATTTT. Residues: CASSQDFSSGGTDTQYF.

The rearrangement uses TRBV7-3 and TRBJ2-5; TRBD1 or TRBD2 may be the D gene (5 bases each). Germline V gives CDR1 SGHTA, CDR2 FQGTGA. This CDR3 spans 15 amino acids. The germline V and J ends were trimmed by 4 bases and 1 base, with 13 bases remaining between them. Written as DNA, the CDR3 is TGTGCCAGCAGCTCAGACGGGACCTCCCAAGAGACCCAGTACTTC. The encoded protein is CASSSDGTSQETQYF. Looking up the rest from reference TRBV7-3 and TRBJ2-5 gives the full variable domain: GAGVSQTPSNKVTEKGKYVELRCDPISGHTALYWYRQSLGQGPEFLIYFQGTGAADDSGLPNDRFFAVRPEGSVSTLKIQRTERGDSAVYLCASSSDGTSQETQYFGPGTRLLVL.

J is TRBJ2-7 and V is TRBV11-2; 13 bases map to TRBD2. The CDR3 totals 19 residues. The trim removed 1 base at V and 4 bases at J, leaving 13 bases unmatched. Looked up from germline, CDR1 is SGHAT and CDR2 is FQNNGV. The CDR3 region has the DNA TGTGCCAGCAGCTTAGTAGGGACTAGCGGGGCGACCTTTCTTTACGAGCAGTACTTC. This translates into CASSLVGTSGATFLYEQYF.

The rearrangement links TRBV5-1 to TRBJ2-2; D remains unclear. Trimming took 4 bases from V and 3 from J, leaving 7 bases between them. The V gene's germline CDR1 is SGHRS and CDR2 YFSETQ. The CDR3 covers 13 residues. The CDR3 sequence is CASSHEYTGELFF. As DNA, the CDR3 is TGCGCCAGCAGCCACGAATACACCGGGGAGCTGTTTTTT.